The sequence of this TCR beta chain was determined in a study of response to subunit inactivated influenza vaccine. MiXCR, applied by TCRdb to the RT-PCR reads, yields one record per CDR3 protein. The repertoire holds approximately 530,000 distinct CDR3 sequences, with 10% to 15% as singletons. CDR1 and CDR2 from the germline V gene are SNHLY and FYNNEI. CDR3 size: 15 residues. In regard to this clonotype: The junction differs from germline at one of its ends, possibly a read error.

The sequence was obtained from a man aged 45-60 years who received an inactivated influenza vaccine. The specimen comprised PBMCs from blood, sampled roughly 45 days after vaccination. The rearrangement uses TRBV2 and TRBJ2-3, with 11 bases matching TRBD2. CDR3: CASRSTSGDTDAQYF. The DNA of the CDR3 is TGTGCCAGCCGATCGACTAGCGGGGACACAGATGCGCAGTATTTT.